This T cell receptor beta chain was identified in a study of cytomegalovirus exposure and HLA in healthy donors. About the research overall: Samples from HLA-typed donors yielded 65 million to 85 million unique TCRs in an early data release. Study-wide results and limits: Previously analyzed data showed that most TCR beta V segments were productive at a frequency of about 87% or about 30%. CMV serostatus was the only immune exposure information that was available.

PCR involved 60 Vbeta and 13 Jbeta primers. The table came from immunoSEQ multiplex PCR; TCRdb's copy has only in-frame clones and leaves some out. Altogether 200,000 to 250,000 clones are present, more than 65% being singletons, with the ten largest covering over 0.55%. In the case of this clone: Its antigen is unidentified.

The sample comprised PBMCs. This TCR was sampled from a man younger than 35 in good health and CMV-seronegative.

The CDR3 sequence is CASSDDIRTSGEQYF. The CDR3 DNA reads TGTGCCAGCAGTGACGATATACGGACTAGCGGAGAGCAGTACTTC. The chain carries TRBV25-1 and TRBJ2-5, with TRBD2 matching over 10 bases. The ends lost 3 bases at V and 11 bases at J; junction bases unmatched: 12. This CDR3 is 15 amino acids long. From germline, CDR1 is MGHDK and CDR2 SYGVNS.